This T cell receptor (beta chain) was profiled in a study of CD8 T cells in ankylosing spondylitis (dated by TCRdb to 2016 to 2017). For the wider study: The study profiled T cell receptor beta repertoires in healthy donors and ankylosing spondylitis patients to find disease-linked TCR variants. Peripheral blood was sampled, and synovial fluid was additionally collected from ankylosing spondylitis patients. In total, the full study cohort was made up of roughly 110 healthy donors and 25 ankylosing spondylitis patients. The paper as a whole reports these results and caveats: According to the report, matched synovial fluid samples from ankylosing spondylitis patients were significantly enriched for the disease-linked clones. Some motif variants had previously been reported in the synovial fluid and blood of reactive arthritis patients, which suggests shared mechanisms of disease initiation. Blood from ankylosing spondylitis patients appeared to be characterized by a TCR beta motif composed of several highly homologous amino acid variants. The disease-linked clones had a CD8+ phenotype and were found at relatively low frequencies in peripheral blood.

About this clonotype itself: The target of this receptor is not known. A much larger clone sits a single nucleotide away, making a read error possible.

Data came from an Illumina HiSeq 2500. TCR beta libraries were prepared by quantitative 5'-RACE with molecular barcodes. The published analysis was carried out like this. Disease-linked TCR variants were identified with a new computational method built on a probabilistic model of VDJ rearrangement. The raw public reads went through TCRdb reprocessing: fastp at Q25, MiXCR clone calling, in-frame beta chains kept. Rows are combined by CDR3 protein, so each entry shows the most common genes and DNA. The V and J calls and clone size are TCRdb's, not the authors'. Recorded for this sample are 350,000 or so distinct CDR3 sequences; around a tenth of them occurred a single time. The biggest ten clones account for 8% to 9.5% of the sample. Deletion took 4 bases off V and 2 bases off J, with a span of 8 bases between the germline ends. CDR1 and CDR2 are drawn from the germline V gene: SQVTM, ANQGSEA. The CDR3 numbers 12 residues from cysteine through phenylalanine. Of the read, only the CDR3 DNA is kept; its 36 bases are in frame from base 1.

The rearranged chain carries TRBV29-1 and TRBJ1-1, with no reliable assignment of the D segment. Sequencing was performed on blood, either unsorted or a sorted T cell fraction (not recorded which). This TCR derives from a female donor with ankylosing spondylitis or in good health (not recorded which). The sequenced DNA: TGCAGCGTTGCCCACCACAACACTGAAGCTTTCTTT. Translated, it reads CSVAHHNTEAFF.